This T cell receptor beta chain appears in the sequencing data of a study of preoperative IRX-2 immunotherapy in early breast cancer (dated by TCRdb to about 2019). Libraries were made using the immunoSEQ multiplex PCR assay. As stored in TCRdb, this immuneACCESS dataset retains in-frame rearrangements with V and J assigned. A fraction of the clones does not appear; measured against another copy, unresolved V genes explain less than half of the discrepancy, and the remainder lacks a known reason. The sample table contains 1,300 to 1,500 clones; only one count was recorded for roughly 60% of them. Around 10% of the sample is taken by the ten largest. On this clone itself: Its antigen remains unidentified. The record has no base qualities; no much larger clone is one base away.

This specimen's treatment or condition label, interpreted: preoperative locoregional IRX-2 cytokine immunotherapy. The samples were obtained from a phase Ib study that tested preoperative, locoregional IRX-2 cytokine immunotherapy designed to prime immune responses. Patients with early-stage breast cancer who were given IRX-2 before surgery served as donors. The CDR3 spans 15 residues, from the cysteine through the phenylalanine. CDR3 DNA only is kept here, 45 bases in frame from base 1. The junction shows trimming of 1 base on V and 6 bases on J, plus 16 bases between the germline ends. The germline V gene yields SGHRS for CDR1 and YFSETQ for CDR2.

Specimen: tumor tissue, collected before IRX-2 immunotherapy. The sequence derives from a human donor with breast cancer. The rearrangement combines TRBV5-1 with TRBJ1-2; the D segment cannot be called with confidence. The DNA sequence follows: TGCGCCAGCAGCTTGCGAGGGTATTCGGGTGATGGCTACACCTTC. Translation gives CASSLRGYSGDGYTF. This CDR3, with the reference TRBV5-1 and TRBJ1-2 proteins standing in past its ends, gives the full variable domain KAGVTQTPRYLIKTRGQQVTLSCSPISGHRSVSWYQQTPGQGLQFLFEYFSETQRNKGNFPGRFSGRQFSNSRSEMNVSTLELGDSALYLCASSLRGYSGDGYTFGSGTRLTVV.